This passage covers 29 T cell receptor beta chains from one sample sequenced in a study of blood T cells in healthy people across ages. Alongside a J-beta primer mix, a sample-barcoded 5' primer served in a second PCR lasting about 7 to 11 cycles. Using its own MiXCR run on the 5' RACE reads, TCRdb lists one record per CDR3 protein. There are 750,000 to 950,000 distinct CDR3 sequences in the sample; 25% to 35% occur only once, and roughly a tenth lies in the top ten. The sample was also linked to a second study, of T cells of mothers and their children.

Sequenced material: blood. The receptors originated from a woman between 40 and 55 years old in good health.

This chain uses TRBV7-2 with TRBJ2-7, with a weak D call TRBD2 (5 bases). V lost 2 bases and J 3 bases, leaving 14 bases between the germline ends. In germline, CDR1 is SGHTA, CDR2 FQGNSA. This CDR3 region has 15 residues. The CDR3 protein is CTSSLSGRDIYEQYF. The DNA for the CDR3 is TGTACCAGCAGCTTAAGCGGACGGGATATCTACGAGCAGTACTTC.

CDR3: CSVEDPRDSYGYTF. For the CDR3, the DNA is TGCAGCGTTGAAGATCCCCGGGACAGCTATGGCTACACCTTC. J is TRBJ1-2 and V is TRBV29-1; 7 bases fit TRBD1. This CDR3 region has 14 residues. Germline assignment: CDR1 SQVTM and CDR2 ANQGSEA. Trimming removed 0 bases from V and 4 bases from J; junction bases left unmatched: 5.

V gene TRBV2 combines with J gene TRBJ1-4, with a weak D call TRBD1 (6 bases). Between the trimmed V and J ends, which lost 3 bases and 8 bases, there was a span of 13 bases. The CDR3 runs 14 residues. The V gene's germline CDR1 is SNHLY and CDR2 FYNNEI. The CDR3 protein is CASSEGRGGEKLFF. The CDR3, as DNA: TGTGCCAGCAGTGAGGGCAGGGGTGGCGAAAAACTGTTTTTT.

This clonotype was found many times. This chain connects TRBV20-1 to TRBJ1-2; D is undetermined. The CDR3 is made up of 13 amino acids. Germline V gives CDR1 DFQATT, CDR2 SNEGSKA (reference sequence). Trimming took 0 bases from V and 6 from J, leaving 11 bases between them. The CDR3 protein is CSARDRFGDGYTF. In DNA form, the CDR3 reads TGCAGTGCTAGAGATCGGTTTGGGGATGGCTACACCTTC.

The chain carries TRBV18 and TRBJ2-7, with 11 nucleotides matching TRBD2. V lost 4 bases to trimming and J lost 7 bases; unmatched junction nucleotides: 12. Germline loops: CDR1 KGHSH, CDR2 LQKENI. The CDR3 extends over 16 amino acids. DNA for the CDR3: TGTGCCAGCTCACGCCCGGGACTAGCGGAAGACAATGAGCAGTACTTC. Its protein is CASSRPGLAEDNEQYF.

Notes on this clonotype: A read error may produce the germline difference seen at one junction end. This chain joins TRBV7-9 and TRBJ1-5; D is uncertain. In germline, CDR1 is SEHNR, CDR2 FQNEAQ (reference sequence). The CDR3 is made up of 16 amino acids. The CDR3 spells CASSPLGSPSDQPQHF. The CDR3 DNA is TGTGCCAGCAGCCCATTAGGCAGCCCTAGCGATCAGCCCCAGCATTTT.

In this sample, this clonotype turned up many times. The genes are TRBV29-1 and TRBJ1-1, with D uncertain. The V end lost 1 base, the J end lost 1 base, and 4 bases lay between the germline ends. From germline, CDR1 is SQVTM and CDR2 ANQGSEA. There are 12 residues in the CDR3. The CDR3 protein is CSVEGWNTEAFF. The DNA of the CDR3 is TGCAGCGTTGAAGGGTGGAACACTGAAGCTTTCTTT.

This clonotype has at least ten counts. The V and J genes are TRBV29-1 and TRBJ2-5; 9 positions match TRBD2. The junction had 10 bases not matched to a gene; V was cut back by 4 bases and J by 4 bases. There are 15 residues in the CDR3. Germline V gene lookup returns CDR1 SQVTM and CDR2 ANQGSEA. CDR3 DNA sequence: TGCAGCGTTGTTCGGAGCGGGGGGTCATCAGAGACCCAGTACTTC. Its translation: CSVVRSGGSSETQYF.

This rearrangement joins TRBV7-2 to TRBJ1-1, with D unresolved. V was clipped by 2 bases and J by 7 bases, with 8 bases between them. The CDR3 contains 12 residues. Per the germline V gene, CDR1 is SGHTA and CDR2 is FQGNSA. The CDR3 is CASSLSQREAFF. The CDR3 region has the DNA TGTGCCAGCAGCTTATCACAGCGTGAAGCTTTCTTT.

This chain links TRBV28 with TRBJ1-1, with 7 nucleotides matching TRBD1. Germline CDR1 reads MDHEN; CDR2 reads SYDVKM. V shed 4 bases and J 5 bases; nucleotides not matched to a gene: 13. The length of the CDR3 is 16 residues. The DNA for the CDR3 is TGTGCCAGCAGTTCCCTCCACAGGGGCCGAGGGACTGAAGCTTTCTTT. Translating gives CASSSLHRGRGTEAFF.

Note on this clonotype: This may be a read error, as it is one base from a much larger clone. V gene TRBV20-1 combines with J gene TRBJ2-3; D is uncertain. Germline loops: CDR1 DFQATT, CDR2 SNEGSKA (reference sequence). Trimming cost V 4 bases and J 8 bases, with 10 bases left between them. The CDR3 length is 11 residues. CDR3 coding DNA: TGCAGTGCTACTTTTGCAGGTACGCAGTATTTT. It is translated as CSATFAGTQYF.

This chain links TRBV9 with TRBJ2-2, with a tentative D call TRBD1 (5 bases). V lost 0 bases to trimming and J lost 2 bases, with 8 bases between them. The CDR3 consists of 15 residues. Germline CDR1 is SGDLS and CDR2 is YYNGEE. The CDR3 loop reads CASSVGQRNTGELFF. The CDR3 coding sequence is TGTGCCAGCAGCGTAGGACAGAGAAACACCGGGGAGCTGTTTTTT. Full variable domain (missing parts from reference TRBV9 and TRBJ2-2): DSGVTQTPKHLITATGQRVTLRCSPRSGDLSVYWYQQSLDQGLQFLIQYYNGEERAKGNILERFSAQQFPDLHSELNLSSLELGDSALYFCASSVGQRNTGELFFGEGSRLTVL.

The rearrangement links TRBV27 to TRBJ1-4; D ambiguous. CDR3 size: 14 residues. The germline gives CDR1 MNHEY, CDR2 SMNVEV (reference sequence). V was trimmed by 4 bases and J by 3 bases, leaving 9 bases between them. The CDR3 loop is CASSWGRANEKLFF. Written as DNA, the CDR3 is TGTGCCAGCAGTTGGGGTAGGGCTAATGAAAAACTGTTTTTT.

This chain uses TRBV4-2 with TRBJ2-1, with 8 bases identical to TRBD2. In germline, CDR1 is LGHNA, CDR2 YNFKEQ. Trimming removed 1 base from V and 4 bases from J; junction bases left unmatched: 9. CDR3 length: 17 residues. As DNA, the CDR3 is TGTGCCAGCAGCCAAGGTTCGGGGGGGCCGTTATACAATGAGCAGTTCTTC. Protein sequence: CASSQGSGGPLYNEQFF.

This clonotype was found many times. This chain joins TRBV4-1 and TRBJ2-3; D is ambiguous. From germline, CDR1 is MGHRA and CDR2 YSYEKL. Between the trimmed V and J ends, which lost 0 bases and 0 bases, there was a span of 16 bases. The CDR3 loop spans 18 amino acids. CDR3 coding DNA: TGCGCCAGCAGCCAAGATCGTCCGGAGCGCCTTAGCACAGATACGCAGTATTTT. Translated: CASSQDRPERLSTDTQYF.

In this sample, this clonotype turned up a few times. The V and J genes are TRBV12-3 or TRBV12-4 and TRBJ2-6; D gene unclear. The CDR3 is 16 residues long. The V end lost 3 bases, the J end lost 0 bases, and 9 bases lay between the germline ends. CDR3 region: CASSFNLGSGANVLTF. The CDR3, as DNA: TGTGCCAGCAGTTTTAACTTGGGCTCTGGGGCCAACGTCCTGACTTTC.

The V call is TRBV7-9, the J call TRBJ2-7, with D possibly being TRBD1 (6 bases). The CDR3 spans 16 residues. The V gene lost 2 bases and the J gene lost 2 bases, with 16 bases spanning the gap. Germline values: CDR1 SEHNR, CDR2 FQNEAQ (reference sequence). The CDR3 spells CASSLLGAGRTYEQYF. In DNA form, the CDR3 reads TGTGCCAGCAGCTTATTGGGGGCTGGAAGGACCTACGAGCAGTACTTC.

Here the CDR3 DNA reads TGTGCCAGCAGTTGGGTTGGTAGCCGGGCGGATACGCAGTATTTT. It specifies CASSWVGSRADTQYF. V is TRBV12-3 or TRBV12-4 and J is TRBJ2-3; the D is unclear. V lost 4 bases, J lost 6 bases, and 17 bases lay in between. The length of the CDR3 is 15 residues.

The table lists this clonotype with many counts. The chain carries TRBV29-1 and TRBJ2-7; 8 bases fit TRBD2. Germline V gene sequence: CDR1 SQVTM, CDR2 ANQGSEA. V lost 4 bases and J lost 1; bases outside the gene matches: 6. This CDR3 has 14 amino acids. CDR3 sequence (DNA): TGCAGCGTTGCCTCCGCGGGGGGTTCCTACGAGCAGTACTTC. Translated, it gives CSVASAGGSYEQYF.

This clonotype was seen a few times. CDR3: CASSQDPGGDYEQYF. The CDR3 DNA reads TGCGCCAGCAGCCAAGACCCAGGGGGGGACTACGAGCAGTACTTC. The chain combines TRBV4-3 with TRBJ2-7, with D possibly called TRBD1 or TRBD2 (7 bases each). There are 15 residues in the CDR3. Germline CDR1 is LGHNA and CDR2 is YSLEER. V was trimmed by 0 bases and J by 3 bases, leaving 12 bases between them.

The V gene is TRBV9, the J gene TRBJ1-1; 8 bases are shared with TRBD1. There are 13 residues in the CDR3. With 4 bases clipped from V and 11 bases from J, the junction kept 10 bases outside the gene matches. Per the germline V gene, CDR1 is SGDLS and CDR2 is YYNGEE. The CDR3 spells CASSLGQGGLAFF. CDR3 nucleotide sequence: TGTGCCAGCAGCTTAGGACAGGGCGGTTTGGCTTTCTTT.

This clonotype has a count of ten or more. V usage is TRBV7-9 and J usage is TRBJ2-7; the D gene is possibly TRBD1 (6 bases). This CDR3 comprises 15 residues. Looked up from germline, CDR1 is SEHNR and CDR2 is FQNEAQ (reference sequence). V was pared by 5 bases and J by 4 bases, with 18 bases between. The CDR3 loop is CASSAGSGTRYEQYF. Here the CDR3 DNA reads TGTGCCAGCAGCGCAGGGTCCGGGACACGATACGAGCAGTACTTC.

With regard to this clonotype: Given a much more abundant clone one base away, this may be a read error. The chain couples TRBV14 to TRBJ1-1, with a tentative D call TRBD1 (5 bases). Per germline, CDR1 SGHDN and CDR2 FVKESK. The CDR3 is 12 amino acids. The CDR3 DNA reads TGTGCCGGCAGCCAAGCGTACAGGGAAGCTTTCTTT. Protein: CAGSQAYREAFF.

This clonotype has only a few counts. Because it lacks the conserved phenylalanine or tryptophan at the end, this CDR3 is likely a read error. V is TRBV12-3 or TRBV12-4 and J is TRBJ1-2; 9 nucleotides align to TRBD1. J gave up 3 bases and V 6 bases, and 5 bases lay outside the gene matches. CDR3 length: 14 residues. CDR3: CASSRDRAYYGYTS. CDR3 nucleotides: TGTGCCAGCAGCCGGGACAGGGCGTACTATGGCTACACCTCC.

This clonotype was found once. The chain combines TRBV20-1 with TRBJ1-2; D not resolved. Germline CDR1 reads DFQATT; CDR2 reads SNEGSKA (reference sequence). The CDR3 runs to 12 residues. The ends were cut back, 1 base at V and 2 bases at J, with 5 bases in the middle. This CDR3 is CSARVDNYGYTF. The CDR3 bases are TGCAGTGCTAGAGTTGACAACTATGGCTACACCTTC.

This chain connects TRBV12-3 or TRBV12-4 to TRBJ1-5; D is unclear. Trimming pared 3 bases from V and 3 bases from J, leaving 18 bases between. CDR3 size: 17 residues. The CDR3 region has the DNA TGTGCCAGCAGTTTGGGAGGCTCTTCCAGAAACAATCAGCCCCAGCATTTT. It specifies CASSLGGSSRNNQPQHF.

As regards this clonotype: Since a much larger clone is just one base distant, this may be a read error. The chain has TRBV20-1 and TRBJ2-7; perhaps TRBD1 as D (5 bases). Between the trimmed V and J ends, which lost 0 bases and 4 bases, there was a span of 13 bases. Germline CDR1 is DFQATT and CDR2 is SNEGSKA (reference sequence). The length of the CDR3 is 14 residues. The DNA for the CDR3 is TGCAGTGCTAGAGATCACAGGACGGCTTACGAGCAGTACTTC. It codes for CSARDHRTAYEQYF.

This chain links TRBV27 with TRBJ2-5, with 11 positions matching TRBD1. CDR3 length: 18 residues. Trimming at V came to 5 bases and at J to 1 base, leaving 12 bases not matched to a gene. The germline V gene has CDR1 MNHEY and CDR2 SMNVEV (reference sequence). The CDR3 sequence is CASSAIGGTGGLQETQYF. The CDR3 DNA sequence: TGTGCCAGCAGTGCAATCGGAGGGACAGGGGGGCTCCAAGAGACCCAGTACTTC.

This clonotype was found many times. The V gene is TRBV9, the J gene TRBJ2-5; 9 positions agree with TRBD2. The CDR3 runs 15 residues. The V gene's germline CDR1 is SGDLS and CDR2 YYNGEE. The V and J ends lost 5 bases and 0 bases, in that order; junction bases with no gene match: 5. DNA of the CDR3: TGTGCCAGCAGTGTTAGCGGGGGCTACCAAGAGACCCAGTACTTC. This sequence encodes CASSVSGGYQETQYF.